These T cell receptor beta chains were read from a single sample in a study of prognosis after radiotherapy for stage I lung cancer. TCRdb processed the multiplex PCR reads anew with MiXCR; each CDR3 protein has one entry. The table records around 56,000 distinct CDR3 sequences, around 27% of them present only once. This specimen consisted of PBMCs, obtained before or after stereotactic body radiation therapy (not recorded which). Receptors were obtained from a donor aged 50 or older with non-small cell lung cancer. CDR3s include the opening cysteine and the closing phenylalanine or tryptophan. Fields, in order: J gene, D gene, V gene, clone size, CDR3 length, CDR3 protein, CDR3 DNA. The D gene is left open where the match is weak. Clone size, where shown, is once, few, many, or a class for clones that have expanded.

j_gene: TRBJ1-2
d_gene: NA
v_gene: TRBV13
abundance: many
len: 13
CDR3aa: CASSQGRLSGYTF
CDR3nt: TGTGCCAGCAGCCAGGGACGGCTCTCTGGCTACACCTTC

j_gene: TRBJ1-2
d_gene: NA
v_gene: TRBV5-6
abundance: NA
len: 12
CDR3aa: CASSLGSYGYTF
CDR3nt: TGTGCCAGCAGCTTGGGCAGCTACGGCTACACCTTC

j_gene: TRBJ2-5
d_gene: NA
v_gene: TRBV9
abundance: NA
len: 13
CDR3aa: CASSGTAMETQYF
CDR3nt: TGTGCCAGCAGCGGGACAGCGATGGAGACCCAGTACTTC

j_gene: TRBJ2-5
d_gene: NA
v_gene: TRBV18
abundance: many
len: 12
CDR3aa: CASSPNRETQYF
CDR3nt: TGTGCCAGCTCACCAAATCGGGAGACCCAGTACTTC

j_gene: TRBJ2-4
d_gene: NA
v_gene: TRBV7-2
abundance: many
len: 12
CDR3aa: CASSLRTNIQYF
CDR3nt: TGTGCCAGCAGCTTAAGGACGAACATTCAGTACTTC

j_gene: TRBJ1-4
d_gene: NA
v_gene: TRBV28
abundance: many
len: 13
CDR3aa: CASSPPGIEKLFF
CDR3nt: TGTGCCAGCAGTCCACCAGGGATTGAAAAACTGTTTTTT

j_gene: TRBJ1-2
d_gene: TRBD1
v_gene: TRBV28
abundance: many
len: 13
CDR3aa: CASSLGQGRGYTF
CDR3nt: TGTGCCAGCAGTCTTGGACAGGGAAGGGGCTACACCTTC

j_gene: TRBJ2-1
d_gene: TRBD2
v_gene: TRBV30
abundance: many
len: 14
CDR3aa: CAWSTSGGYNEQFF
CDR3nt: TGTGCCTGGAGTACGAGCGGGGGCTACAATGAGCAGTTCTTC

j_gene: TRBJ2-3
d_gene: NA
v_gene: TRBV6-2/TRBV6-3
abundance: NA
len: 13
CDR3aa: CASSEPGLHTQYF
CDR3nt: TGTGCAAGCAGTGAACCCGGATTACATACGCAGTATTTT

j_gene: TRBJ2-2
d_gene: NA
v_gene: TRBV5-4
abundance: NA
len: 14
CDR3aa: CASSHRDDTGELFF
CDR3nt: TGTGCCAGCAGCCACAGGGATGACACCGGGGAGCTGTTTTTT

j_gene: TRBJ1-2
d_gene: NA
v_gene: TRBV18
abundance: many
len: 14
CDR3aa: CASSPLQQGYGYTF
CDR3nt: TGTGCCAGCTCACCACTTCAGCAGGGATATGGCTACACCTTC

j_gene: TRBJ1-5
d_gene: NA
v_gene: TRBV2
abundance: many
len: 16
CDR3aa: CASRGPQGYSNQPQHF
CDR3nt: TGTGCCAGCAGGGGTCCCCAGGGTTATAGCAATCAGCCCCAGCATTTT

j_gene: TRBJ1-5
d_gene: NA
v_gene: TRBV12-3/TRBV12-4
abundance: many
len: 14
CDR3aa: CASSPTGRNQPQHF
CDR3nt: TGTGCCAGCAGCCCTACAGGGCGCAATCAGCCCCAGCATTTT

j_gene: TRBJ1-3
d_gene: NA
v_gene: TRBV29-1
abundance: many
len: 15
CDR3aa: CSVKLQGRRADTIYF
CDR3nt: TGCAGCGTTAAACTACAGGGAAGGCGTGCAGACACCATATATTTT

j_gene: TRBJ2-3
d_gene: NA
v_gene: TRBV19
abundance: many
len: 16
CDR3aa: CASSTHSGSFTDTQYF
CDR3nt: TGTGCCAGTAGTACTCATAGCGGTTCTTTCACAGATACGCAGTATTTT

j_gene: TRBJ2-5
d_gene: TRBD2
v_gene: TRBV20-1
abundance: many
len: 15
CDR3aa: CSARSSGGPSGTQYF
CDR3nt: TGCAGTGCTAGGTCCAGCGGGGGGCCGAGCGGGACCCAGTACTTC

j_gene: TRBJ1-1
d_gene: NA
v_gene: TRBV7-2
abundance: many
len: 13
CDR3aa: CASLGQMNTEAFF
CDR3nt: TGTGCCAGCCTGGGGCAGATGAACACTGAAGCTTTCTTT

j_gene: TRBJ2-7
d_gene: TRBD1
v_gene: TRBV7-2
abundance: NA
len: 15
CDR3aa: CASSSAGTGAYEEYF
CDR3nt: TGTGCCAGCAGCTCCGCCGGGACAGGGGCATACGAGGAGTACTTC

j_gene: TRBJ1-2
d_gene: NA
v_gene: TRBV15
abundance: many
len: 13
CDR3aa: CATSRDKSYGYTF
CDR3nt: TGTGCCACCAGCAGAGATAAGAGCTATGGCTACACCTTC

j_gene: TRBJ2-7
d_gene: NA
v_gene: TRBV10-2
abundance: many
len: 15
CDR3aa: CASNPIQGPVDEQYF
CDR3nt: TGCGCCAGCAACCCAATACAGGGTCCCGTGGACGAGCAGTACTTC

j_gene: TRBJ2-3
d_gene: NA
v_gene: TRBV11-2
abundance: many
len: 15
CDR3aa: CASSLSRTSTDTQYF
CDR3nt: TGTGCCAGCAGCTTATCCCGGACTAGCACAGATACGCAGTATTTT

j_gene: TRBJ2-3
d_gene: NA
v_gene: TRBV15
abundance: NA
len: 17
CDR3aa: CATSREIAVLRSDTQYF
CDR3nt: TGTGCCACCAGCAGAGAAATAGCGGTCCTGCGGTCAGATACGCAGTATTTT

j_gene: TRBJ2-5
d_gene: TRBD2
v_gene: TRBV5-1
abundance: many
len: 15
CDR3aa: CASSRASGGPETQYF
CDR3nt: TGCGCCAGCAGCCGGGCGAGCGGGGGTCCGGAGACCCAGTACTTC

j_gene: TRBJ2-7
d_gene: TRBD2
v_gene: TRBV20-1
abundance: few
len: 17
CDR3aa: CSARAISRRGGLHEQYF
CDR3nt: TGCAGTGCTAGAGCTATTTCTAGGCGGGGGGGCCTCCACGAGCAGTACTTC

j_gene: TRBJ1-2
d_gene: NA
v_gene: TRBV12-3/TRBV12-4
abundance: many
len: 13
CDR3aa: CASSLNEGSGYTF
CDR3nt: TGTGCCAGCAGTCTCAATGAGGGGTCTGGCTACACCTTC

j_gene: TRBJ2-5
d_gene: NA
v_gene: TRBV28
abundance: many
len: 12
CDR3aa: CASSHRSETQYF
CDR3nt: TGTGCCAGCAGCCATAGAAGCGAGACCCAGTACTTC

j_gene: TRBJ1-1
d_gene: NA
v_gene: TRBV14
abundance: NA
len: 17
CDR3aa: CASSLMITGLFGSEAFF
CDR3nt: TGTGCCAGCAGCCTGATGATAACAGGGCTTTTTGGCTCTGAAGCTTTCTTT

j_gene: TRBJ2-1
d_gene: TRBD1
v_gene: TRBV19
abundance: NA
len: 16
CDR3aa: CASSPVYRGAYNEQFF
CDR3nt: TGTGCCAGTAGTCCTGTCTACAGGGGAGCCTACAATGAGCAGTTCTTC

j_gene: TRBJ2-1
d_gene: NA
v_gene: TRBV3-1
abundance: few
len: 13
CDR3aa: CASSGPFPSGQFF
CDR3nt: TGTGCCAGCAGCGGCCCCTTTCCCAGTGGGCAGTTCTTC

j_gene: TRBJ1-6
d_gene: NA
v_gene: TRBV6-4
abundance: medium-sized
len: 14
CDR3aa: CASSPRDPNSPLHF
CDR3nt: TGTGCCAGCAGCCCCCGGGACCCTAATTCACCCCTCCACTTT

j_gene: TRBJ1-6
d_gene: NA
v_gene: TRBV5-4
abundance: many
len: 15
CDR3aa: CASSLAGSYNSPLHF
CDR3nt: TGTGCCAGCAGCTTGGCGGGCTCCTATAATTCACCCCTCCACTTT

j_gene: TRBJ1-4
d_gene: TRBD1
v_gene: TRBV30
abundance: many
len: 13
CDR3aa: CAWSPTGGKKLFF
CDR3nt: TGTGCCTGGAGTCCAACAGGGGGTAAAAAACTGTTTTTT

j_gene: TRBJ1-2
d_gene: NA
v_gene: TRBV28
abundance: many
len: 13
CDR3aa: CASSSGTNYGYTF
CDR3nt: TGTGCCAGCAGTTCGGGAACCAACTATGGCTACACCTTC

j_gene: TRBJ2-5
d_gene: NA
v_gene: TRBV12-3/TRBV12-4
abundance: many
len: 13
CDR3aa: CASSLGGEETQYF
CDR3nt: TGTGCCAGCAGTTTAGGGGGGGAGGAGACCCAGTACTTC

j_gene: TRBJ1-1
d_gene: NA
v_gene: TRBV3-1
abundance: many
len: 16
CDR3aa: CASSQFAEHLNTEAFF
CDR3nt: TGTGCCAGCAGCCAATTCGCGGAACACTTGAACACTGAAGCTTTCTTT

j_gene: TRBJ2-1
d_gene: TRBD1
v_gene: TRBV5-1
abundance: many
len: 13
CDR3aa: CASSKGQGDEQFF
CDR3nt: TGCGCCAGCAGCAAAGGACAGGGGGATGAGCAGTTCTTC

j_gene: TRBJ2-3
d_gene: NA
v_gene: TRBV28
abundance: NA
len: 14
CDR3aa: CDSTYGGPTDTQYF
CDR3nt: TGTGACAGCACCTACGGGGGGCCGACAGATACGCAGTATTTT

j_gene: TRBJ1-5
d_gene: TRBD1
v_gene: TRBV19
abundance: many
len: 14
CDR3aa: CASKSGTDNQPQHF
CDR3nt: TGTGCCAGTAAGTCTGGGACAGACAATCAGCCCCAGCATTTT

j_gene: TRBJ1-2
d_gene: TRBD1
v_gene: TRBV28
abundance: many
len: 15
CDR3aa: CASSLDTGANYGYTF
CDR3nt: TGTGCCAGCAGTTTAGATACAGGGGCTAACTATGGCTACACCTTC

j_gene: TRBJ2-7
d_gene: NA
v_gene: TRBV20-1
abundance: many
len: 14
CDR3aa: CSARSSTNFEVQYF
CDR3nt: TGCAGTGCTAGAAGCTCGACGAATTTCGAGGTGCAGTACTTC

j_gene: TRBJ1-6
d_gene: NA
v_gene: TRBV27
abundance: medium-sized
len: 12
CDR3aa: CASSRGDSPLHF
CDR3nt: TGTGCCAGCTCGAGGGGAGATTCACCCCTCCACTTT

j_gene: TRBJ1-4
d_gene: NA
v_gene: TRBV5-4
abundance: few
len: 14
CDR3aa: CASSSTDAGEKLFF
CDR3nt: TGTGCCAGCAGTTCTACCGACGCCGGGGAAAAACTGTTTTTT

j_gene: TRBJ1-6
d_gene: NA
v_gene: TRBV28
abundance: NA
len: 16
CDR3aa: CASSHRGQVGRSPLHF
CDR3nt: TGTGCCAGCAGTCACCGTGGACAAGTGGGTCGATCACCCCTCCACTTT

j_gene: TRBJ1-1
d_gene: NA
v_gene: TRBV5-1
abundance: many
len: 14
CDR3aa: CASQIQEGGTEAFF
CDR3nt: TGCGCCAGCCAGATACAGGAGGGAGGCACTGAAGCTTTCTTT

j_gene: TRBJ1-2
d_gene: TRBD1
v_gene: TRBV5-5
abundance: many
len: 18
CDR3aa: CASSLSGTGASANYGYTF
CDR3nt: TGTGCCAGCAGCTTGAGTGGGACAGGGGCCTCAGCAAACTATGGCTACACCTTC

j_gene: TRBJ2-5
d_gene: NA
v_gene: TRBV5-4
abundance: many
len: 14
CDR3aa: CASSLGGNQETQYF
CDR3nt: TGTGCCAGCAGCTTAGGAGGGAACCAAGAGACCCAGTACTTC

j_gene: TRBJ2-7
d_gene: TRBD1
v_gene: TRBV5-5
abundance: NA
len: 18
CDR3aa: CASRSRVPGQGSSYEQYF
CDR3nt: TGTGCCAGCAGAAGCAGGGTCCCGGGACAGGGTTCCTCCTACGAGCAGTACTTC

j_gene: TRBJ2-7
d_gene: NA
v_gene: TRBV6-2/TRBV6-3
abundance: many
len: 14
CDR3aa: CASSYGRTGSGQYF
CDR3nt: TGTGCCAGCAGTTACGGGAGGACAGGATCTGGGCAGTACTTC

j_gene: TRBJ1-1
d_gene: NA
v_gene: TRBV6-5
abundance: many
len: 12
CDR3aa: CASSYSIFEAFF
CDR3nt: TGTGCCAGCAGTTACTCGATCTTTGAAGCTTTCTTT

j_gene: TRBJ1-3
d_gene: NA
v_gene: TRBV25-1
abundance: many
len: 13
CDR3aa: CASSPFSGNTIYF
CDR3nt: TGTGCCAGCAGTCCGTTCTCTGGAAACACCATATATTTT